The 26 T cell receptor beta chains reported below all come from one sample, sequenced in a study of T cell responses to AZD1222 COVID-19 vaccine. Sequencing was performed with immunoSEQ multiplex PCR; in TCRdb, only in-frame clones are kept and a portion is missing. The repertoire consists of approximately 70,000 clones, with roughly 88% occurring once and the leading ten covering over 8%. Sequencing used peripheral blood, obtained 28 days after the second dose of the MenACWY control vaccine. These receptors all come from an adult who received the MenACWY meningococcal vaccine as a control.

This chain uses TRBV7-8 with TRBJ1-1; unclear D gene. Trimming left V 8 bases short and J 1 base short, with 5 bases between. CDR3 length: 11 residues. Looked up from germline, CDR1 is SGHVS and CDR2 is FQNEAQ. CDR3 sequence reads: CASFGNTEAFF. The CDR3 coding sequence is TGTGCCAGCTTTGGGAACACTGAAGCTTTCTTT.

This sequence joins TRBV4-2 and TRBJ2-1; TRBD1 matches 9 bases. Per germline, CDR1 LGHNA and CDR2 YNFKEQ. The J segment lost 4 bases and the V segment lost 1 base, leaving 2 bases of the junction unmatched. This CDR3 contains 15 residues. The CDR3 DNA reads as TGTGCCAGCAGCCAAGGGGGACAGGGTTACAATGAGCAGTTCTTC. It codes for CASSQGGQGYNEQFF.

This sequence joins TRBV11-2 and TRBJ2-3; 9 bases are a match to TRBD1. CDR3 size: 17 residues. V trimming: 6 bases; J trimming: 3 bases; junction bases outside the gene matches: 13. In germline, CDR1 is SGHAT, CDR2 FQNNGV. CDR3 protein: CASSSPLTGQGTDTQYF. DNA for the CDR3: TGTGCCAGCAGTTCTCCCCTTACGGGACAGGGAACAGATACGCAGTATTTT.

The gene calls are TRBV9 and TRBJ2-3, with a tentative D call TRBD2 (7 bases). The CDR3 is made up of 15 amino acids. CDR1 SGDLS and CDR2 YYNGEE come from the germline V gene. Between the trimmed V and J ends, which lost 3 bases and 5 bases, there was a span of 16 bases. CDR3 nucleotide sequence: TGTGCCAGCAGCGCCCTCGGGGGGCGGGGAGATACGCAGTATTTT. This codes for CASSALGGRGDTQYF.

The V call is TRBV10-3, the J call TRBJ1-1; 11 positions agree with TRBD1. The CDR3 runs to 17 residues. J lost 0 bases, V lost 6 bases, and 9 bases had no gene match. Germline V lookup: CDR1 ENHRY, CDR2 SYGVKD. The CDR3 region has the DNA TGTGCCATCAGCCAAGGACAGGGGGCGGGGGTGAACACTGAAGCTTTCTTT. This sequence encodes CAISQGQGAGVNTEAFF.

This chain joins TRBV12-3 or TRBV12-4 and TRBJ1-2; D remains ambiguous. The V and J ends lost 3 bases and 3 bases respectively, with 2 bases between them. The CDR3 length is 11 residues. Here the CDR3 reads CASSFDYGYTF. In nucleotides, the CDR3 is TGTGCCAGCAGTTTCGACTATGGCTACACCTTC.

This chain uses TRBV7-9 with TRBJ2-2, with 7 nucleotides matching TRBD1. CDR1 is SEHNR and CDR2 is FQNEAQ in the germline V gene (reference sequence). CDR3 length: 18 amino acids. J was trimmed by 3 bases and V by 5 bases; bases with no gene match: 15. CDR3 protein: CASSRDRAKGLDTGELFF. For the CDR3, the DNA is TGTGCCAGCAGCCGTGACAGGGCTAAGGGTCTGGACACCGGGGAGCTGTTTTTT.

The chain combines TRBV6-6 with TRBJ2-7, with D possibly being TRBD2 (8 bases). Germline CDR1 and CDR2: MNHNY and SVGAGI (reference sequence). This CDR3 is built from 13 residues. The ends were cut back, 11 bases at V and 5 bases at J, with 19 bases in the middle. The chain's CDR3 is CAGRGDSWDEQYF. The DNA for the CDR3 is TGTGCCGGGCGGGGGGACAGCTGGGACGAGCAGTACTTC.

This chain uses TRBV15 with TRBJ1-4; TRBD1 might be the D (5 bases). The germline CDR1 and CDR2 sequences are LNHNV and YYDKDF (reference sequence). The CDR3 spans 13 residues. The ends were cut back, 0 bases at V and 15 bases at J, with 14 bases in the middle. The CDR3 region has the DNA TGTGCCACCAGCAGAGATGGACAACCGAAGTTGTTTTTT. The encoded protein is CATSRDGQPKLFF. Together with reference TRBV15 and TRBJ1-4, the CDR3 gives the full variable domain: DAMVIQNPRYQVTQFGKPVTLSCSQTLNHNVMYWYQQKSSQAPKLLFHYYDKDFNNEADTPDNFQSRRPNTSFCFLDIRSPGLGDTAMYLCATSRDGQPKLFFGSGTQLSVL.

This chain uses TRBV7-2 with TRBJ1-5; TRBD1 might be the D (5 bases). V lost 1 base, J lost 6 bases, and 7 bases lay in between. Germline V gene data show CDR1 as SGHTA and CDR2 as FQGNSA. The CDR3 runs 13 residues. CDR3 in DNA: TGTGCCAGCAGCTTAGGGGGGAGTCAGCCCCAGCATTTT. This translates into CASSLGGSQPQHF.

The chain has TRBV7-8 and TRBJ1-1; no reliable D call. With 3 bases removed from V and 5 bases from J, the gap between germline ends came to 4 bases. Germline CDR1 SGHVS, CDR2 FQNEAQ. The CDR3 totals 11 residues. CDR3 sequence: CASSFKTEAFF. CDR3 coding DNA: TGTGCCAGCAGCTTTAAGACTGAAGCTTTCTTT.

The J gene is TRBJ1-5, the V gene TRBV19, with TRBD1 identical over 8 bases. The CDR3 spans 17 residues. J gave up 0 bases and V 3 bases, and 7 bases lay outside the gene matches. Germline V lookup: CDR1 LNHDA, CDR2 SQIVND (reference sequence). The CDR3 loop reads CASSIQSGQDSNQPQHF. CDR3 sequence (DNA): TGTGCCAGTAGTATCCAATCGGGACAGGATAGCAATCAGCCCCAGCATTTT.

V is TRBV5-1 and J is TRBJ1-6, with D possibly TRBD1 on 5 matching bases. The V end lost 4 bases, the J end lost 8 bases, and 13 bases lay between the germline ends. The CDR3 runs to 14 residues. Germline CDR1 reads SGHRS; CDR2 reads YFSETQ. CDR3 sequence reads: CASSPRGGDSPLHF. The CDR3 DNA sequence: TGCGCCAGCAGCCCTAGGGGAGGAGATTCACCCCTCCACTTT.

This chain links TRBV7-3 with TRBJ2-1; 8 bases match TRBD2. The CDR3 consists of 16 residues. V lost 5 bases and J lost 5; bases outside the gene matches: 11. Per the germline V gene, CDR1 is SGHTA and CDR2 is FQGTGA. CDR3 loop: CASSPRGAGVNNEQFF. The DNA of the CDR3 is TGTGCCAGCAGCCCTCGGGGAGCGGGGGTAAACAATGAGCAGTTCTTC.

V and J are TRBV3-1 (or the pseudogene TRBV3-2) and TRBJ1-1; D uncertain. CDR1 and CDR2 from the germline V gene are LGHDT and YNNKEL (reference sequence). The ends were cut back, 1 base at V and 9 bases at J, with 9 bases in the middle. This CDR3 spans 12 amino acids. The CDR3 nucleotides read TGTGCCAGCAGCCAAGTCGAAGGTAAAGCTTTCTTT. Its translation is CASSQVEGKAFF.

V is TRBV4-2 and J is TRBJ1-5; no definite D call. Germline CDR1 LGHNA, CDR2 YNFKEQ. The CDR3 spans 15 residues. Deletions cut 1 base from V and 4 bases from J, with 11 bases between. CDR3 nucleotides: TGTGCCAGCAGCCAAGTTAGGCAGCCTAATCAGCCCCAGCATTTT. Encoded protein: CASSQVRQPNQPQHF.

J is TRBJ1-1 and V is TRBV19; possibly TRBD1 for D (6 bases). Germline CDR1 reads LNHDA; CDR2 reads SQIVND (reference sequence). V lost 6 bases and J lost 6, with 17 bases in between. The CDR3 totals 14 residues. CDR3 sequence reads: CASSTQGIGAEAFF. As DNA, the CDR3 is TGTGCCAGTAGCACACAGGGTATTGGGGCTGAAGCTTTCTTT.

The chain links TRBV7-9 to TRBJ2-5, with no clear D. Germline CDR1 reads SEHNR; CDR2 reads FQNEAQ (reference sequence). The CDR3 extends over 12 amino acids. V was shortened by 7 bases and J by 5 bases, with 11 bases between the two germline ends. This CDR3 is CASTSSGETQYF. For the CDR3, the DNA is TGTGCCAGCACTTCATCCGGGGAGACCCAGTACTTC.

This chain connects TRBV7-9 to TRBJ2-7; D may correspond to TRBD1 or TRBD2 (5 bases each). With 2 bases removed from V and 6 bases from J, the gap between germline ends came to 26 bases. CDR3 length equals 18 residues. CDR1 is SEHNR and CDR2 is FQNEAQ in the germline V gene (reference sequence). The CDR3 bases are TGTGCCAGCAGCTTACCTAAAGAGGGACCGTCACTAAGTCTCGAGCAGTACTTC. Translating gives CASSLPKEGPSLSLEQYF.

V is TRBV3-1 (or the pseudogene TRBV3-2) and J is TRBJ1-2; 7 bases match TRBD1. CDR1 LGHDT and CDR2 YNNKEL come from the germline V gene (reference sequence). CDR3 length equals 16 residues. The V and J ends lost 0 bases and 1 base, in that order; junction bases with no gene match: 5. CDR3 protein: CASSQEARGRNYGYTF. CDR3 DNA: TGTGCCAGCAGCCAAGAGGCAAGGGGGCGTAACTATGGCTACACCTTC.

The chain combines TRBV14 with TRBJ2-2; a possible D gene is TRBD1 (7 bases). CDR3 length: 17 residues. Germline loops: CDR1 SGHDN, CDR2 FVKESK. The V end was cut by 3 bases, the J end by 4 bases, with 18 bases between. The CDR3 loop is CASSHVEGADSTGELFF. CDR3 DNA sequence: TGTGCCAGCAGCCACGTGGAGGGGGCGGATAGCACCGGGGAGCTGTTTTTT.

The V gene is TRBV29-1, the J gene TRBJ1-1; D is unclear. The germline V and J ends were trimmed by 3 bases and 1 base, with 9 bases remaining between them. CDR3 length: 13 residues. Per germline, CDR1 SQVTM and CDR2 ANQGSEA. This chain's CDR3 is CSVDLTGNTEAFF. CDR3 nucleotide sequence: TGCAGCGTTGACCTAACCGGGAACACTGAAGCTTTCTTT. Full variable domain (missing parts from reference TRBV29-1 and TRBJ1-1): SAVISQKPSRDICQRGTSLTIQCQVDSQVTMMFWYRQQPGQSLTLIATANQGSEATYESGFVIDKFPISRPNLTFSTLTVSNMSPEDSSIYLCSVDLTGNTEAFFGQGTRLTVV.

The V and J genes are TRBV7-2 and TRBJ1-6, with D possibly being TRBD1 (6 bases). This CDR3 region has 16 residues. V lost 2 bases and J lost 3, with 11 bases in between. Germline CDR1 reads SGHTA; CDR2 reads FQGNSA. The CDR3 bases are TGTGCCAGCAGCTTAATACAGGGCCTCTATAATTCACCCCTCCACTTT. Its protein product is CASSLIQGLYNSPLHF.

The CDR3 loop reads CAWRRNTGELFF. CDR3 in DNA: TGTGCCTGGAGGCGGAACACCGGGGAGCTGTTTTTT. The chain uses TRBV30 and TRBJ2-2; D unresolved. Germline CDR1 is GTSNPN and CDR2 is SVGIG (reference sequence). The CDR3 has 12 amino acids. Between the trimmed V and J ends, which lost 3 bases and 1 base, there was a span of 3 bases.

This clone was picked up one time. The chain joins TRBV24-1 to TRBJ2-3; D uncertain. Between the trimmed V and J ends, which lost 3 bases and 0 bases, there was a span of 9 bases. This CDR3 has 15 amino acids. The V gene's germline CDR1 is KGHDR and CDR2 SFDVKD. CDR3 in DNA: TGTGCCACCAGTGATAGTAGCTTTAGCACAGATACGCAGTATTTT. Encoded protein: CATSDSSFSTDTQYF.

This clone was seen a handful of times. The chain joins TRBV6-1 to TRBJ1-1; D remains ambiguous. This CDR3 has 13 amino acids. The germline V and J ends were trimmed by 3 bases and 5 bases, with 10 bases remaining between them. Germline loops: CDR1 MNHNS, CDR2 SASEGT. The CDR3 here is CASSEGIWTEAFF. The DNA for the CDR3 is TGTGCCAGCAGTGAGGGGATTTGGACTGAAGCTTTCTTT.